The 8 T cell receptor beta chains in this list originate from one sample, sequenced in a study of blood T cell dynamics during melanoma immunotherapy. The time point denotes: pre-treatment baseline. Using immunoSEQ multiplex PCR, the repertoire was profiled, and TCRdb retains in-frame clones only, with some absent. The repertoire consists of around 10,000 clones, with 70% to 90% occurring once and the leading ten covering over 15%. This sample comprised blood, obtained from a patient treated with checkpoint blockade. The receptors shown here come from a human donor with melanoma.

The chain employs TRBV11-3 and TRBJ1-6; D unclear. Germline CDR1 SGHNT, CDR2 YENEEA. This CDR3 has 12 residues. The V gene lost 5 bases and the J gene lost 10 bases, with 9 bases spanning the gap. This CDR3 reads CASSRRESPLHF. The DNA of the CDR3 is TGTGCCAGCAGCCGGAGGGAATCACCCCTCCACTTT.

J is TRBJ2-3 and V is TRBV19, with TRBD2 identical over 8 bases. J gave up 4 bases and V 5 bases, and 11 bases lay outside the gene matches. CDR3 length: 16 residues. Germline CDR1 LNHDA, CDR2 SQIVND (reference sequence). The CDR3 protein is CASSSPGGPPPDTQYF. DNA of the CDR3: TGTGCCAGTAGTTCTCCGGGGGGGCCCCCCCCAGATACGCAGTATTTT.

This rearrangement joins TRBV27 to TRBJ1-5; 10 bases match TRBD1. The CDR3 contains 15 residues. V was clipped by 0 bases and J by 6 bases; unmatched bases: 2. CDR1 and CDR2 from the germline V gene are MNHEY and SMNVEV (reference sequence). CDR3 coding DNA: TGTGCCAGCAGTTTATCTGGGACAGGGGCTCAGCCCCAGCATTTT. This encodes CASSLSGTGAQPQHF.

CDR3 sequence reads: CASSLEPDGGNYGYTF. In DNA, the CDR3 is TGTGCCAGCAGCTTGGAGCCGGACGGAGGGAACTATGGCTACACCTTC. The genes are TRBV7-2 and TRBJ1-2; no firm D call. The CDR3 is made up of 16 amino acids. With 3 bases removed from V and 2 bases from J, the gap between germline ends came to 16 bases. The germline gives CDR1 SGHTA, CDR2 FQGNSA.

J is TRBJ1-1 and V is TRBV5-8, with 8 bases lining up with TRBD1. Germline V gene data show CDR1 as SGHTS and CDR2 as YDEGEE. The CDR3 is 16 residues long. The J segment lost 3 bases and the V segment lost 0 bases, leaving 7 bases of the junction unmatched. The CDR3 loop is CASSLAGQGGYTEAFF. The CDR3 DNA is TGTGCCAGCAGCTTGGCAGGACAGGGAGGATACACTGAAGCTTTCTTT.

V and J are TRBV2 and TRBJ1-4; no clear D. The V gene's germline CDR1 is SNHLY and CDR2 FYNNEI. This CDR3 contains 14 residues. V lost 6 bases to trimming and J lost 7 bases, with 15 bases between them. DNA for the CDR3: TGTGCCAGCAGCACAGAAGGGTTTGGTGAAAAACTGTTTTTT. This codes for CASSTEGFGEKLFF.

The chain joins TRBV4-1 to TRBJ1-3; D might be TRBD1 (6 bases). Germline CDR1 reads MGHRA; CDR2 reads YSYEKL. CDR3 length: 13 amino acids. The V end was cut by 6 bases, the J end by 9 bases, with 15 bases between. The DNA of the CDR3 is TGCGCCAGCAGTGGACAGATAAGCGGCACCATATATTTT. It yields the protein CASSGQISGTIYF.

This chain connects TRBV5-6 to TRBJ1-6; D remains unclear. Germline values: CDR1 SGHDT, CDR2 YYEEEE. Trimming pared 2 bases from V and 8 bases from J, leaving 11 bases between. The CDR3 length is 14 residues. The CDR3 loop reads CASSLRGFDSPLHF. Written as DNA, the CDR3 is TGTGCCAGCAGCTTACGCGGGTTTGATTCACCCCTCCACTTT.